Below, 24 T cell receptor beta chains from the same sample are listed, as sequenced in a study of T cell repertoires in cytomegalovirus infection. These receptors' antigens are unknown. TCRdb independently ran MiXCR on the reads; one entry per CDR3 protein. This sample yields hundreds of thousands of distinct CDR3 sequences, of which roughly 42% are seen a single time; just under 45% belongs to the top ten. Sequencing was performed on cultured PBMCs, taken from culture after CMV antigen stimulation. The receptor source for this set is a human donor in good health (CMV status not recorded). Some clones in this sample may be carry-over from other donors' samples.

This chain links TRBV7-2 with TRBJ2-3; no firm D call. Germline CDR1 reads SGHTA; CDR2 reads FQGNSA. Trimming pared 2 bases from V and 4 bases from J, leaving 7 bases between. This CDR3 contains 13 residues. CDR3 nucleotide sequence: TGTGCCAGCAGCTTATTGAACCCAGATACGCAGTATTTT. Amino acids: CASSLLNPDTQYF.

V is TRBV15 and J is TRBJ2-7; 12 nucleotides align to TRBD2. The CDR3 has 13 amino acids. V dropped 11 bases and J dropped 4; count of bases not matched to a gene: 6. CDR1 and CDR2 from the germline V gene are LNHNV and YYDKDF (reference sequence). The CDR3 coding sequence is TGTGCCGCGCGACTAGCGGGAGCATACGAGCAGTACTTC. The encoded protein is CAARLAGAYEQYF.

The CDR3 bases are TGTGCCAGCAGTTTCGGGACTAGCGGGACACATACGCAGTATTTT. Protein: CASSFGTSGTHTQYF. This rearrangement joins TRBV12-3 or TRBV12-4 to TRBJ2-3, with 13 bases fitting TRBD2. There are 15 residues in the CDR3. Losses at the gene ends were 3 bases for V and 7 bases for J; bases not matched to a gene: 4.

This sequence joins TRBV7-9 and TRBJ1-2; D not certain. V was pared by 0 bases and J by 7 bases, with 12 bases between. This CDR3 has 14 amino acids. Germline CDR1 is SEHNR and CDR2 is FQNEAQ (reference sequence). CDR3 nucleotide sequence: TGTGCCAGCAGCTTAGCGGAGGGCCGTGGTGGCTACACCTTC. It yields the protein CASSLAEGRGGYTF.

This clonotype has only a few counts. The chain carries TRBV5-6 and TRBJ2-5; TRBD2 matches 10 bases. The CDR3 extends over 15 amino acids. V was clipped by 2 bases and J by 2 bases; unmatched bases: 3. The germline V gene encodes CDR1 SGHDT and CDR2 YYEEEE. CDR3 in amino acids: CASSLAGGPQETQYF. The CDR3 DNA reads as TGTGCCAGCAGCTTAGCGGGAGGGCCTCAAGAGACCCAGTACTTC.

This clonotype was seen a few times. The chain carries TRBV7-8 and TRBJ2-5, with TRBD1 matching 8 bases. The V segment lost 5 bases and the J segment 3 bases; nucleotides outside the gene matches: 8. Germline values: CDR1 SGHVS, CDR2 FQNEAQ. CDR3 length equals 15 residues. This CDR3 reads CASSLDRVKKETQYF. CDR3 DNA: TGTGCCAGCAGCCTGGACAGGGTAAAGAAAGAGACCCAGTACTTC.

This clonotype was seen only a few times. CDR3: CASSLVGGLAVPSYEQYF. CDR3 coding DNA: TGTGCCAGCAGCCTAGTGGGTGGACTAGCAGTTCCTTCCTACGAGCAGTACTTC. The V and J genes are TRBV7-6 and TRBJ2-7; the match to TRBD2 covers 8 bases. The CDR3 loop spans 18 amino acids. The V gene end was trimmed by 5 bases and the J gene end by 1 base; junction bases not matched to a gene: 16. Germline-derived CDR1 and CDR2 are SGHVS and FNYEAQ. The variable domain in full, with the rest retrieved from reference TRBV7-6 and TRBJ2-7, is GAGVSQSPRYKVTKRGQDVALRCDPISGHVSLYWYRQALGQGPEFLTYFNYEAQQDKSGLPNDRFSAERPEGSISTLTIQRTEQRDSAMYRCASSLVGGLAVPSYEQYFGPGTRLTVT.

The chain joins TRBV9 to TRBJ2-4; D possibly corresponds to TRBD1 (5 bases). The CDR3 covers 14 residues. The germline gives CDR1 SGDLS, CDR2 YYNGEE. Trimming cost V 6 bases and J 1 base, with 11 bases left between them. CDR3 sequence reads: CASNPGRAKNIQYF. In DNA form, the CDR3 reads TGTGCCAGCAATCCAGGGCGGGCCAAAAACATTCAGTACTTC. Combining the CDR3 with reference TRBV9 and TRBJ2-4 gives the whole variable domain DSGVTQTPKHLITATGQRVTLRCSPRSGDLSVYWYQQSLDQGLQFLIQYYNGEERAKGNILERFSAQQFPDLHSELNLSSLELGDSALYFCASNPGRAKNIQYFGAGTRLSVL.

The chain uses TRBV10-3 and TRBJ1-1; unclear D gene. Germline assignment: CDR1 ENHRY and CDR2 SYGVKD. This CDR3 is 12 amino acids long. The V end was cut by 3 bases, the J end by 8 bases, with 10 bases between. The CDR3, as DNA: TGTGCCATCAGTGAACAGCGCCTAGAAGCTTTCTTT. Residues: CAISEQRLEAFF.

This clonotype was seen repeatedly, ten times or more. The CDR3 is CASSKTVGWDYHYEQYF. Here the CDR3 DNA reads TGTGCCAGCAGCAAAACAGTGGGGTGGGACTACCACTACGAGCAGTACTTC. The V gene is TRBV7-2, the J gene TRBJ2-7, with TRBD2 matching 7 bases. The CDR3 is 17 amino acids. V dropped 5 bases and J dropped 3; count of bases not matched to a gene: 16. The germline V gene encodes CDR1 SGHTA and CDR2 FQGNSA. Based on the CDR3 plus reference TRBV7-2 and TRBJ2-7, the full variable domain is GAGVSQSPSNKVTEKGKDVELRCDPISGHTALYWYRQSLGQGLEFLIYFQGNSAPDKSGLPSDRFSAERTGGSVSTLTIQRTQQEDSAVYLCASSKTVGWDYHYEQYFGPGTRLTVT.

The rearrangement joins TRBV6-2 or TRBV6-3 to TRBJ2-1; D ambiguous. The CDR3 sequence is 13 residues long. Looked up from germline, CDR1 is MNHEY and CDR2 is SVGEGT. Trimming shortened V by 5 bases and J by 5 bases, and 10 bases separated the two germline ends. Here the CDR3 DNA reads TGTGCCAGCAGTGACCGGGTACACAATGAGCAGTTCTTC. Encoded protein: CASSDRVHNEQFF.

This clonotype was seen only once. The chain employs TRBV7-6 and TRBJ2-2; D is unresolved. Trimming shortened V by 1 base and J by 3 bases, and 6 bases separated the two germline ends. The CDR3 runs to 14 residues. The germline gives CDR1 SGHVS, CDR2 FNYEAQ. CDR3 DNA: TGTGCCAGCAGCTTAGAGACGTACACCGGGGAGCTGTTTTTT. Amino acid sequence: CASSLETYTGELFF.

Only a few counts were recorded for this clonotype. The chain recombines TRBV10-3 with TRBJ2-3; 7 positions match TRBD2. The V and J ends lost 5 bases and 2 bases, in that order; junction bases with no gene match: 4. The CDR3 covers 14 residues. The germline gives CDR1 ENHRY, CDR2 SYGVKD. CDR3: CAISQRDYTDTQYF. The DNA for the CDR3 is TGTGCCATCAGTCAAAGGGACTACACAGATACGCAGTATTTT.

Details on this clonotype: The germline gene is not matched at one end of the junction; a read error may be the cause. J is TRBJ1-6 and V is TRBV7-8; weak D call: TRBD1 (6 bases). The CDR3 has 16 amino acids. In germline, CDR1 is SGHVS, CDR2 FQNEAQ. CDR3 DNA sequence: TGTGCCAGCAGCAGGGGGGGTTCGAATTCGGATTCGCCCCTCCACTTT. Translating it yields CASSRGGSNSDSPLHF.

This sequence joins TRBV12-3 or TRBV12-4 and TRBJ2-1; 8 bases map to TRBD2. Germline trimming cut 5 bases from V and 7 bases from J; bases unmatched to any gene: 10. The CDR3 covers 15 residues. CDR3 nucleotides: TGTGCCAGCAGTCGAAGCGGGAGTTCGGCGAATGAGCAGTTCTTC. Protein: CASSRSGSSANEQFF.

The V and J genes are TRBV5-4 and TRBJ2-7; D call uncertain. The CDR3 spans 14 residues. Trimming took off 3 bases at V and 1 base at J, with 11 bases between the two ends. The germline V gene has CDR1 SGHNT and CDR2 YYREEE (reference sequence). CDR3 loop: CASSSEEFSYEQYF. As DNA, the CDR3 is TGTGCCAGCAGCTCAGAAGAGTTTTCCTACGAGCAGTACTTC.

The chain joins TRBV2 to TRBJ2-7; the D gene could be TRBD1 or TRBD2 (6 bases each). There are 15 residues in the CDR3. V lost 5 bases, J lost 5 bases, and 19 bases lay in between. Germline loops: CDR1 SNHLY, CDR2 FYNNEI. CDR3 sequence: CASSRQEGTGNEQYF. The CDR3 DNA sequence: TGTGCCAGCAGTCGACAGGAGGGCACGGGGAACGAGCAGTACTTC.

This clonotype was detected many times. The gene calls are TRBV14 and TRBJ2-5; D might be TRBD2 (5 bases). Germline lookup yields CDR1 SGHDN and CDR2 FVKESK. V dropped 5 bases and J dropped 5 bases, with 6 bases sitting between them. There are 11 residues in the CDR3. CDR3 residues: CASSREETQYF. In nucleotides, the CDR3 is TGTGCCAGCAGCAGGGAGGAGACCCAGTACTTC.

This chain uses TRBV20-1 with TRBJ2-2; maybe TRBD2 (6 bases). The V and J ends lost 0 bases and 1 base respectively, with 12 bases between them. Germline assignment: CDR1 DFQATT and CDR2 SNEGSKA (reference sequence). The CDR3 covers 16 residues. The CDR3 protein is CSARDLLRGNTGELFF. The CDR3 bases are TGCAGTGCTAGAGATCTCTTGCGGGGGAACACCGGGGAGCTGTTTTTT.

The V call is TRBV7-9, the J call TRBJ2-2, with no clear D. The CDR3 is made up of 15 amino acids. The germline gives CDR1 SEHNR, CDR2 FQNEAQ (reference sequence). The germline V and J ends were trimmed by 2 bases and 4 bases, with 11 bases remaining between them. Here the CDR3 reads CASSLQGQTTGELFF. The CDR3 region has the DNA TGTGCCAGCAGCTTACAAGGCCAAACCACCGGGGAGCTGTTTTTT.

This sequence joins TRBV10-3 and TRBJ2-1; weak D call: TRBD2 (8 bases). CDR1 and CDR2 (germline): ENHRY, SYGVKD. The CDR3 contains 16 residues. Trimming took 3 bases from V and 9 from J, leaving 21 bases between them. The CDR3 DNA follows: TGTGCCATCAGTGATGTAGCGGGACAGTCGCGCGCTGAGCAGTTCTTC. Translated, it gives CAISDVAGQSRAEQFF.

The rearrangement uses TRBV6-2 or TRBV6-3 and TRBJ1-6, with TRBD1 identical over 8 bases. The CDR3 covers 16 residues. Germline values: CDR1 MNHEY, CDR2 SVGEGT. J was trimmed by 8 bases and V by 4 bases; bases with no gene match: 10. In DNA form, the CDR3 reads TGTGCCAGCAGTTTGACAGGGGCGCGGCGGGATTCACCCCTCCACTTT. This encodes CASSLTGARRDSPLHF.

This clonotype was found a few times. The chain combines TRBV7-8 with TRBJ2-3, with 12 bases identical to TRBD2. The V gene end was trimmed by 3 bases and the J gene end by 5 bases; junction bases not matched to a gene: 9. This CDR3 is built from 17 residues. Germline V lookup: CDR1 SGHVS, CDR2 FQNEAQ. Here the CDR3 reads CASSFRSSGRAGDTQYF. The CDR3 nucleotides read TGTGCCAGCAGCTTCCGCTCTAGCGGGAGGGCCGGAGATACGCAGTATTTT.

The CDR3 DNA is TGTGCCAGCAGCTCCCGCGAAAAACTGTTTTTT. Amino acid sequence: CASSSREKLFF. V is TRBV11-2 and J is TRBJ1-4; D gene unclear. Deletions cut 4 bases from V and 8 bases from J, with 5 bases between. Germline V gives CDR1 SGHAT, CDR2 FQNNGV. The CDR3 extends over 11 amino acids.